This T cell receptor (beta chain) was identified during a study of cytomegalovirus exposure and HLA in healthy donors. V lost 6 bases and J lost 8; bases outside the gene matches: 19. This CDR3 has 17 amino acids. Germline loops: CDR1 KGHSH, CDR2 LQKENI. This clone has just a few counts. The PCR contained 60 Vbeta and 13 Jbeta primers. Using immunoSEQ multiplex PCR, the repertoire was profiled, and TCRdb retains in-frame clones only, with some absent. The sample has around 130,000 clones; roughly 9% are singletons. This clonotype originated in a woman aged 40 to 50 in good health and CMV-seropositive. This sequence joins TRBV18 and TRBJ1-2, with 9 bases aligning to TRBD1. The sequenced sample consisted of PBMCs. The CDR3 here is CASSPRIPGQGSQGYTF. The CDR3 bases are TGTGCCAGCTCTCCCCGGATTCCGGGACAGGGAAGTCAGGGCTACACCTTC.